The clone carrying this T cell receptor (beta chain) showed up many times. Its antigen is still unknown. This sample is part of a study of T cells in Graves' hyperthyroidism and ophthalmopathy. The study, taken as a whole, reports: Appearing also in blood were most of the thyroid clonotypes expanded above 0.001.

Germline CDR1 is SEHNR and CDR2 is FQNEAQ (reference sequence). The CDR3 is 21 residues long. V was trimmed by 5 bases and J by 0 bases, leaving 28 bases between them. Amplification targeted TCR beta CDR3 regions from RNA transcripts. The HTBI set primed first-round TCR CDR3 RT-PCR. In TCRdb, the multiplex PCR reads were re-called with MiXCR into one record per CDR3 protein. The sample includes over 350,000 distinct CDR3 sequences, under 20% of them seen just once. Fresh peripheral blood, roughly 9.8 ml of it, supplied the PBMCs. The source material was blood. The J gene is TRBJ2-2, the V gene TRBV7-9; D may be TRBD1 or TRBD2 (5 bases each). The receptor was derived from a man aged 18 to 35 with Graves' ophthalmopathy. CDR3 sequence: CASSPQPGPRPATTNTGELFF. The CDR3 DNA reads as TGTGCCAGCAGCCCGCAGCCGGGACCCAGGCCCGCGACGACGAACACCGGGGAGCTGTTTTTT.